The clone carrying this T cell receptor (beta chain) was recorded many times. The antigen remains unidentified. The data originate from a study of T-cell reconstitution after alpha-beta-depleted transplantation in children. Study-wide points: Expanded graft clones numbering several hundred reportedly gave rise to alpha-beta T cells about two months after transplant. Once a year had passed after transplant, T-cell counts and diversity came mostly from newly produced T cells. From surviving recipient T cells and thymic progenitors came the high day-60 TCRbeta diversity observed in some patients.

CDR3 size: 13 residues. V was cut by 5 bases and J by 9 bases, with 15 bases left in between. Germline lookup yields CDR1 MNHEY and CDR2 SMNVEV (reference sequence). Unique molecular identifiers were used in preparing the TCRbeta library. TCRdb recomputed calls from the PCR reads with MiXCR, one row per CDR3 protein. Of approximately 99,000 distinct CDR3 sequences in the sample, 6.4% were seen once. The sequence was collected from a male patient between 2 and 15 years old who had a stem cell transplant for acute lymphoblastic leukemia, so the T cells may come from the graft donor. The V and J genes are TRBV27 and TRBJ2-3; D ambiguous. The sequencing here drew on PBMCs, mostly from graft donor cells, taken 360 days after TCRalphabeta/CD19-depleted stem cell transplant. In DNA form, the CDR3 reads TGTGCCAGCAGTCCTACGGCCTTGCGGACGCAGTATTTT. Amino acids: CASSPTALRTQYF.